This T cell receptor (beta chain) was profiled in a study of T cell responses to AZD1222 COVID-19 vaccine. Study in general: It was second doses at about 4 or about 12 weeks that were pooled.

Profiled with immunoSEQ multiplex PCR; TCRdb holds only in-frame clones, not every one. This table holds about 98,000 clones, roughly 84% found once. Study-wide findings and caveats: Mostly white British, mostly female donors; authors suggested clonal diversity may be underestimated. Baseline testing showed seropositivity in only a handful of AZD1222 recipients. Repertoire samples came only from after the peak T cell response.

As regards this clone: Its antigen is unknown.

The receptor's source is an adult in good health. Source: peripheral blood, taken on day 0 of AZD1222 vaccination.

This chain's CDR3 is CASSSGTSGTAQYF. In nucleotides, the CDR3 is TGTGCCAGCAGTTCCGGGACTAGCGGGACGGCCCAGTACTTC. The rearrangement links TRBV7-3 to TRBJ2-5; 13 nucleotides agree with TRBD2. The CDR3 loop spans 14 amino acids. With 6 bases clipped from V and 9 bases from J, the junction kept 7 bases outside the gene matches. Per the germline V gene, CDR1 is SGHTA and CDR2 is FQGTGA.